A selection of T cell receptor beta chains follows, all from one sample in a study of CD4+ T cells in melanoma. This table comes from immunoSEQ multiplex PCR, and its TCRdb copy is limited to in-frame clones, with some not included. The sample records about 10,000 clones, over 70% being singletons. Source material: cells from a culture (not recorded whether cultured in vitro). The receptors derive from a human donor with melanoma. CDR3s include the opening cysteine and the closing phenylalanine or tryptophan. A D gene is named only where the DNA matches it firmly. Clone size is shown for a subset of rows, as once, few, many or a class of expanded clone.

TRBV2	.	TRBJ1-5	.	CASSDRGLGNQPQHF	TGTGCCAGCAGTGACAGGGGTCTAGGCAATCAGCCCCAGCATTTT
TRBV4-2	.	TRBJ2-1	.	CASSRPGGAYNEQFF	TGTGCCAGCAGCCGCCCCGGAGGGGCCTACAATGAGCAGTTCTTC
TRBV7-8	.	TRBJ1-2	.	CASSSHRDTYGYTF	TGTGCCAGCAGCTCCCACCGGGACACGTATGGCTACACCTTC
TRBV19	.	TRBJ1-1	.	CASSWLRDTEAFF	TGTGCCAGTAGTTGGCTTAGGGATACTGAAGCTTTCTTT
TRBV6-5	.	TRBJ2-7	TRBD2	CASITSVEDEQYF	TGTGCCAGCATAACTAGCGTGGAGGACGAGCAGTACTTC
TRBV6-5	.	TRBJ2-1	.	CASSYGAPYNEQFF	TGTGCCAGCAGTTACGGGGCTCCATACAATGAGCAGTTCTTC
TRBV19	.	TRBJ2-1	.	CASSVLGNEQFF	TGTGCCAGTAGTGTTTTGGGCAATGAGCAGTTCTTC
TRBV7-2	.	TRBJ2-5	.	CASSLGYSSQETQYF	TGTGCCAGCAGCTTAGGTTATTCGTCGCAAGAGACCCAGTACTTC
TRBV15	once	TRBJ2-5	.	CATSRDRFETQYF	TGTGCCACCAGCAGAGACAGGTTCGAGACCCAGTACTTC
TRBV5-8	.	TRBJ2-7	.	CASRVFGLVHEQYF	TGTGCCAGCAGAGTTTTTGGGTTGGTACACGAGCAGTACTTC
TRBV7-2	.	TRBJ2-3	TRBD2	CASSLVGGATDTQYF	TGTGCCAGCAGCTTAGTCGGGGGGGCCACAGATACGCAGTATTTT
TRBV21-1	.	TRBJ1-5	.	CASSKGTGHLNQPQHF	TGTGCCAGCAGCAAAGGGACAGGACACCTCAATCAGCCCCAGCATTTT
TRBV3-1/TRBV3-2	.	TRBJ1-6	.	CASSQTVRGYSPLHF	TGTGCCAGCAGCCAAACAGTCCGGGGCTATTCACCCCTCCACTTT
TRBV7-9	few	TRBJ1-4	.	CASSFGGRNEKLFF	TGTGCCAGCAGCTTCGGTGGCCGTAATGAAAAACTGTTTTTT
TRBV30	.	TRBJ2-3	TRBD1	CAINRGGLSTDTQYF	TGTGCCATAAACAGGGGTGGGTTGAGCACAGATACGCAGTATTTT
TRBV29-1	.	TRBJ1-2	.	CSVEEARTRLGYTF	TGCAGCGTTGAAGAGGCACGGACGCGCCTTGGCTACACCTTC
TRBV5-5	.	TRBJ2-7	.	CASSLDNTYEQYF	TGTGCCAGCAGCTTGGACAACACTTACGAGCAGTACTTC
TRBV5-1	large	TRBJ2-2	TRBD1	CASSWTGEGELFF	TGCGCCAGCAGCTGGACAGGGGAGGGGGAGCTGTTTTTT
TRBV3-1/TRBV3-2	.	TRBJ1-1	TRBD1	CASSQEQGANTEAFF	TGTGCCAGCAGCCAAGAACAGGGGGCGAACACTGAAGCTTTCTTT
TRBV12-5	.	TRBJ2-1	.	CASGLTGGGEQFF	TGTGCTAGTGGTTTGACCGGTGGGGGTGAGCAGTTCTTC
TRBV19	.	TRBJ1-2	.	CASRDLGRSNGYTF	TGTGCCAGTAGGGACCTGGGACGGAGTAATGGCTACACCTTC
TRBV7-8	.	TRBJ2-5	.	CASSSVGRRETQYF	TGTGCCAGCAGCTCGGTGGGGAGGAGAGAGACCCAGTACTTC
TRBV15	.	TRBJ2-5	.	CATSRDVGGGGTQYF	TGTGCCACCAGCAGAGATGTTGGAGGTGGGGGGACCCAGTACTTC
TRBV13	.	TRBJ1-1	.	CASSFGLNTEAFF	TGTGCCAGCAGCTTCGGTCTGAACACTGAAGCTTTCTTT
TRBV5-1	.	TRBJ2-5	.	CASSLRPKETQYF	TGCGCCAGCAGCTTGAGGCCAAAAGAGACCCAGTACTTC
TRBV9	.	TRBJ2-1	.	CASSVAAGVYNEQFF	TGTGCCAGCAGCGTAGCGGCAGGGGTATACAATGAGCAGTTCTTC
TRBV11-2	.	TRBJ1-1	TRBD1	CASSRDRGNTEAFF	TGTGCCAGCAGCCGCGACAGGGGGAACACTGAAGCTTTCTTT
TRBV10-3	.	TRBJ1-3	.	CAISAFAGSGNTIYF	TGTGCCATCAGTGCCTTCGCGGGGTCTGGAAACACCATATATTTT
TRBV20-1	.	TRBJ2-7	.	CSANEGLVDYEQYF	TGCAGTGCTAATGAAGGGCTAGTTGACTACGAGCAGTACTTC
TRBV7-3	.	TRBJ2-3	.	CASSLARTDTQYF	TGTGCCAGCAGCTTAGCGCGGACAGATACGCAGTATTTT
TRBV12-3/TRBV12-4	.	TRBJ2-3	.	CASNPGWTDTQYF	TGTGCCAGCAATCCGGGATGGACAGATACGCAGTATTTT
TRBV11-3	.	TRBJ2-3	TRBD1	CASSLQGTTDTQYF	TGTGCCAGCAGTTTACAGGGGACCACAGATACGCAGTATTTT
TRBV4-2	.	TRBJ2-6	TRBD1	CASSQVKGQLSGANVLTF	TGTGCCAGCAGCCAAGTTAAGGGACAGCTCTCTGGGGCCAACGTCCTGACTTTC
TRBV6-6	.	TRBJ1-4	.	CASSLDYNEKLFF	TGTGCCAGCAGCCTCGATTATAATGAAAAACTGTTTTTT
TRBV10-2	.	TRBJ2-3	TRBD1	CASSELRGRTDTQYF	TGCGCCAGCAGTGAGCTCAGGGGGCGCACAGATACGCAGTATTTT
TRBV2	.	TRBJ1-1	.	CASMPERNTEAFF	TGTGCCAGCATGCCCGAAAGGAACACTGAAGCTTTCTTT
TRBV15	.	TRBJ1-1	.	CATSRGEMNTEAFF	TGTGCCACCAGCAGAGGAGAAATGAACACTGAAGCTTTCTTT
TRBV7-2	.	TRBJ2-1	TRBD2	CASSLGGSGGSYNEQFF	TGTGCCAGCAGCTTGGGGGGGAGCGGGGGCTCCTACAATGAGCAGTTCTTC
TRBV6-5	.	TRBJ1-6	TRBD1	CAGQDRIDSPLHF	TGTGCCGGACAGGACAGGATCGATTCACCCCTCCACTTT
TRBV7-8	.	TRBJ1-5	.	CASSLSARGFSGQPQHF	TGTGCCAGCAGCTTATCAGCGCGGGGGTTCTCAGGTCAGCCCCAGCATTTT
TRBV7-9	.	TRBJ1-1	.	CASSLQGKTEAFF	TGTGCCAGCAGCTTACAGGGGAAGACTGAAGCTTTCTTT
TRBV5-1	.	TRBJ1-3	.	CASSSGRSSGNTIYF	TGCGCCAGCAGCTCGGGACGGTCCTCTGGAAACACCATATATTTT
TRBV2	.	TRBJ2-7	TRBD1	CASSVDRVYEQYF	TGTGCCAGCAGTGTTGACAGGGTCTACGAGCAGTACTTC
TRBV29-1	medium-sized	TRBJ1-2	TRBD1	CSVPPGQLDYGYTF	TGCAGCGTGCCGCCGGGACAGCTGGACTATGGCTACACCTTC
TRBV6-6	.	TRBJ2-4	.	CASSSPDSQGIQYF	TGTGCCAGCAGTTCCCCGGACTCCCAAGGCATTCAGTACTTC
TRBV4-1	.	TRBJ1-3	.	CASSQVPAPAGNTIYF	TGCGCCAGCAGCCAAGTTCCCGCGCCTGCTGGAAACACCATATATTTT
TRBV6-1	once	TRBJ2-7	.	CASSEAHRFREQYF	TGTGCCAGCAGTGAAGCGCACAGGTTCCGCGAGCAGTACTTC
TRBV5-1	.	TRBJ2-3	TRBD2	CASSGGPGLSLRATQYF	TGCGCCAGCAGCGGGGGACCGGGACTATCACTAAGGGCTACGCAGTATTTT